These T cell receptor beta chains were read from a single sample in a study of shared clonotypes between healthy human individuals. Clones were sequenced by immunoSEQ multiplex PCR, and TCRdb holds only the in-frame ones, with some missing. The sample lists around 700,000 clones, roughly 78% occurring once. Sequencing was performed on memory CD4+ T cells sorted from blood. Receptors were obtained from a woman aged 25 to 39 in good health. The conserved cysteine and the conserved F or W are not part of the CDR3 here. Fields, in order: clone size, D gene, V gene, CDR3 protein. A D gene is named only where the DNA matches it firmly. Rows give clone size only sometimes, using once, few, many, or a class for an expanded clone.

abundance: -
d_gene: -
v_gene: TRBV11-2
CDR3aa: ASSFREGVQETQY

abundance: -
d_gene: TRBD1
v_gene: TRBV5-1
CDR3aa: ASSPDREIYGYT

abundance: few
d_gene: -
v_gene: TRBV6-1
CDR3aa: ASSEWDRQPQH

abundance: -
d_gene: -
v_gene: TRBV29-1
CDR3aa: SVEGPRGRKGGYT

abundance: few
d_gene: TRBD2
v_gene: TRBV9
CDR3aa: ASSVGGGIDTQY

abundance: -
d_gene: -
v_gene: TRBV7-2
CDR3aa: ASRRFTHYEQY

abundance: once
d_gene: -
v_gene: TRBV2
CDR3aa: ASSDGGENEQF

abundance: -
d_gene: TRBD1
v_gene: TRBV25-1
CDR3aa: ASSDGTEMHEQY

abundance: few
d_gene: -
v_gene: TRBV28
CDR3aa: ASSAPDSYGYT

abundance: -
d_gene: -
v_gene: TRBV30
CDR3aa: AWTGWGTYNEQF

abundance: many
d_gene: TRBD2
v_gene: TRBV4-2
CDR3aa: ASSQVGGGRALEQY

abundance: -
d_gene: -
v_gene: TRBV6-5
CDR3aa: ASREVSGNTIY

abundance: few
d_gene: -
v_gene: TRBV27
CDR3aa: ASSLGRGTNQPQH

abundance: many
d_gene: -
v_gene: TRBV27
CDR3aa: ASSFLVGGTDTQY

abundance: -
d_gene: -
v_gene: TRBV15
CDR3aa: ATSPEPGTYYEQY

abundance: -
d_gene: -
v_gene: TRBV5-4
CDR3aa: ASSLGGYSTEAF

abundance: few
d_gene: -
v_gene: TRBV21-1
CDR3aa: ASSNAQGLSNQPQH

abundance: -
d_gene: -
v_gene: TRBV11-1
CDR3aa: ASSLGQGFGRETQY

abundance: once
d_gene: TRBD1
v_gene: TRBV18
CDR3aa: ASSVQRTGSGNTIY

abundance: -
d_gene: TRBD1
v_gene: TRBV10-1
CDR3aa: ASLGQGKY

abundance: -
d_gene: TRBD1
v_gene: TRBV6-6
CDR3aa: ASIQGVGQPQH

abundance: -
d_gene: -
v_gene: TRBV5-1
CDR3aa: ASSLGQGGEQY

abundance: -
d_gene: TRBD1
v_gene: TRBV7-9
CDR3aa: ASSTRQGGDTEAF

abundance: -
d_gene: TRBD2
v_gene: TRBV28
CDR3aa: ASSQGLAGVPEPKNIQY

abundance: -
d_gene: -
v_gene: TRBV5-1
CDR3aa: ASRLEENEQF

abundance: few
d_gene: -
v_gene: TRBV7-9
CDR3aa: ASSLSGGTDTQY

abundance: -
d_gene: -
v_gene: TRBV6-5
CDR3aa: ASSFQGGNTEAF

abundance: -
d_gene: TRBD2
v_gene: TRBV6-4
CDR3aa: ASSEKASGSYEQF

abundance: many
d_gene: TRBD2
v_gene: TRBV5-1
CDR3aa: ASSLWLAGGPSNTGELF

abundance: -
d_gene: -
v_gene: TRBV6-6
CDR3aa: ASSYSLASSV

abundance: -
d_gene: -
v_gene: TRBV6-6
CDR3aa: ASSYRGPVNQPQH

abundance: -
d_gene: -
v_gene: TRBV13
CDR3aa: ASSLGGDTYEQY

abundance: -
d_gene: TRBD1
v_gene: TRBV27
CDR3aa: ASSGQGTYNEQF

abundance: -
d_gene: -
v_gene: TRBV5-6
CDR3aa: ASSLAPRRAGANVLT

abundance: -
d_gene: -
v_gene: TRBV6-6
CDR3aa: ASRSQVFTTYYEQY